This record concerns one T cell receptor (beta chain) sequence. Its antigen is not known. The data originate from a study of cytomegalovirus exposure and HLA in healthy donors. On the study more broadly: As an earlier analysis found, roughly 180 million T cells yielded about 120 million unique TCR beta sequences. General study findings and limits: It was shown in a later analysis that HLA-associated TCR beta chains were more clonally expanded than other, equally common chains. Productive status was seen about 87% or about 30% of the time for most TCR beta V segments in an earlier analysis. An observed cluster of highly shared sequence variants was recorded as a likely sequencing artifact.

Germline V gene sequence: CDR1 SGHRS, CDR2 YFSETQ. The junction had 1 base not matched to a gene; V was cut back by 4 bases and J by 2 bases. The CDR3 is 14 amino acids. The PCR ran on 60 Vbeta and 13 Jbeta primers. The data were produced by immunoSEQ multiplex PCR, yet TCRdb's version contains in-frame clones alone and is incomplete. The data show over 200,000 clones, 82% seen once. The origin of this receptor is a middle-aged man in good health and CMV-seropositive. The sample was PBMCs. This sequence joins TRBV5-1 and TRBJ2-1, with 9 nucleotides matching TRBD2. The CDR3 DNA reads TGCGCCAGCAGCCCTAGCGGGACCTACAATGAGCAGTTCTTC. Encoded protein: CASSPSGTYNEQFF.